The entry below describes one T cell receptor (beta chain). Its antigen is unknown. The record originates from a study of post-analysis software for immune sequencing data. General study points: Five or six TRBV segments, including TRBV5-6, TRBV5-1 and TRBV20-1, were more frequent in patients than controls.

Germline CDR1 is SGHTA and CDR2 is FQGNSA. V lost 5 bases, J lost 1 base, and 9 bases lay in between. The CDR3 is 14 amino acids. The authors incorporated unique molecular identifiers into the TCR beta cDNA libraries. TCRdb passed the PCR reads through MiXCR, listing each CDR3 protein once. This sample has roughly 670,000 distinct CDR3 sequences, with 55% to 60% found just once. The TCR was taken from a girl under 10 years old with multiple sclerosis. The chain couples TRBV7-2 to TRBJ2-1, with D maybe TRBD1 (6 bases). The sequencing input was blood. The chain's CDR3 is CASSRQVSYNEQFF. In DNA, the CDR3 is TGTGCCAGCAGCCGACAGGTGTCCTACAATGAGCAGTTCTTC.